This TCR beta chain was obtained from a study of cytomegalovirus exposure and HLA in healthy donors. PCR primers comprised 60 Vbeta and 13 Jbeta primers. Here immunoSEQ multiplex PCR was the method, and the copy in TCRdb shows in-frame clones only, minus some. In the table there are over 200,000 clones, almost 80% of which are singletons. For this clone: As yet, its antigen is unknown.

V lost 5 bases and J lost 4; bases outside the gene matches: 5. The V gene's germline CDR1 is MNHEY and CDR2 SVGAGI. This CDR3 contains 14 residues. Overall study findings and caveats: Using a false discovery rate of 0.05, a later analysis showed that some 16,000 TCR beta sequences were associated with HLA alleles. In an earlier analysis, about 90% or about 30%: the productive usage of most TCR beta V segments.

The sample comprised PBMCs. The chain is built from TRBV6-5 and TRBJ1-1; 9 bases align to TRBD1. This receptor was identified in a male donor in good health and CMV-seronegative. DNA for the CDR3: TGTGCCAGCAGTATGACAGGGGGTGTCACTGAAGCTTTCTTT. Encoded protein: CASSMTGGVTEAFF.